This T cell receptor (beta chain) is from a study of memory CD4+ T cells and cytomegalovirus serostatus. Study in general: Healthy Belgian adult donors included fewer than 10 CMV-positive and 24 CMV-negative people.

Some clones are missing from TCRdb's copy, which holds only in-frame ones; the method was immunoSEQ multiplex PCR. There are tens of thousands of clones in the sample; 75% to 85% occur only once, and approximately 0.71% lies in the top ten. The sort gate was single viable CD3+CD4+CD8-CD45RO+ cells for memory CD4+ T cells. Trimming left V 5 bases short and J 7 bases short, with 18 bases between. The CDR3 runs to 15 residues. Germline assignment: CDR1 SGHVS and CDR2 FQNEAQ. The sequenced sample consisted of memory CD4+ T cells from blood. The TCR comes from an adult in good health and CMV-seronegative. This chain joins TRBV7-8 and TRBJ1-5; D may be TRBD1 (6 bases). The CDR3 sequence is CASSSTVQGRQPQHF. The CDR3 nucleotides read TGTGCCAGCAGCAGTACCGTACAGGGCCGACAGCCCCAGCATTTT.